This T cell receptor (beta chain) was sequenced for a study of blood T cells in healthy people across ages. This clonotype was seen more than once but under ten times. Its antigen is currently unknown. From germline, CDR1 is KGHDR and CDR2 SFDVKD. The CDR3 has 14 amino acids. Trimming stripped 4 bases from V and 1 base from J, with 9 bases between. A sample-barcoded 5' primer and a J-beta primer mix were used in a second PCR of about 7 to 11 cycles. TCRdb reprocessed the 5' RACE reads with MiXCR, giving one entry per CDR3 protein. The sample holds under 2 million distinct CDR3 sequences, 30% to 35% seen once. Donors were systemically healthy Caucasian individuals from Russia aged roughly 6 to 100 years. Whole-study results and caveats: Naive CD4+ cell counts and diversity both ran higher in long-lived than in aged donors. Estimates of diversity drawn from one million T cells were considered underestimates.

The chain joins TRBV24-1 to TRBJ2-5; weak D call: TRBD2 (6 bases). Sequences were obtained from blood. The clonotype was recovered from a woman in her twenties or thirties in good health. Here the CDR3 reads CATSDSGLQETQYF. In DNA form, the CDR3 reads TGTGCCACCAGTGACTCGGGACTCCAAGAGACCCAGTACTTC.